The rows below give T cell receptor beta chains drawn from one sample of a study of blood T cell repertoires in COVID-19. Only in-frame clones appear in the TCRdb table, and some are missing; sequencing was by immunoSEQ multiplex PCR. Here the sample spans some 100,000 clones, about nine tenths being singletons. Material: peripheral blood. These receptors came from a human donor in a cohort sampled during active COVID-19. Each CDR3 is given with its conserved first and last residue. D genes are given only for firm matches. Rows give clone size only sometimes, using once, few, many, or a class for an expanded clone.

CDR3 DNA	CDR3 protein	V gene	J gene	D gene	clone size
TGTGCCAGCAGCACCTGGACTAGCGGGGGAGAGACCCAGTACTTC	CASSTWTSGGETQYF	TRBV7-6	TRBJ2-5	TRBD2	-
TGCGCCAGCAGCTTCCCCCGGGGGTCAGAGACCCAGTACTTC	CASSFPRGSETQYF	TRBV5-1	TRBJ2-5	-	once
TGTGCCAGCTCACCACCCCACAGACAAAGCACAGATACGCAGTATTTT	CASSPPHRQSTDTQYF	TRBV18	TRBJ2-3	-	once
TGTGCCAGCAGTTTAAATCTACTGAACACTGAAGCTTTCTTT	CASSLNLLNTEAFF	TRBV6-2/TRBV6-3	TRBJ1-1	-	-
TGTGCCAGCAGCCCGAGAGGGACAGCGGGAAACACCATATATTTT	CASSPRGTAGNTIYF	TRBV9	TRBJ1-3	TRBD1	-
TGTGCCAGCAGCTTATTGGGGGAGGCGCAGTATTTT	CASSLLGEAQYF	TRBV7-9	TRBJ2-3	-	-
TGTGCCAGCAGCTTATCAATCGCTGACGGGGAGACCCAGTACTTC	CASSLSIADGETQYF	TRBV11-3	TRBJ2-5	-	-
TGTGCCAGTAGTAAAGGACAGGGGAAGAACACCGGGGAGCTGTTTTTT	CASSKGQGKNTGELFF	TRBV19	TRBJ2-2	TRBD1	-
TGTGCCATCAGTATAAAGGGACAGGGGGCAAACTATGGCTACACCTTC	CAISIKGQGANYGYTF	TRBV10-3	TRBJ1-2	TRBD1	few
TGTGCCAGCAGCCAGAGGGAGGCCACTGAAGCTTTCTTT	CASSQREATEAFF	TRBV7-6	TRBJ1-1	-	-
TGTGCCAGCAGCTTACCCGAGGGCTACTATTCACCCCTCCACTTT	CASSLPEGYYSPLHF	TRBV7-2	TRBJ1-6	-	-
TGTGCCAGCAGCCAAGACCTCCCTTGGACAGGGGGCTACGAGCAGTACTTC	CASSQDLPWTGGYEQYF	TRBV4-2	TRBJ2-7	TRBD1	-
TGTGCCAGCAGCGCAGGGGGCAACTATGGCTACACCTTC	CASSAGGNYGYTF	TRBV5-4	TRBJ1-2	TRBD1	-
TGTGCCAGCAGCCCGAACCCGGGGACTAGCGGGGGGCGGGGGATACAGTATTTT	CASSPNPGTSGGRGIQYF	TRBV7-2	TRBJ2-3	TRBD2	-
TGTGCCCGGGGGTCTGGGGCCAACGTCCTGACTTTC	CARGSGANVLTF	TRBV21-1	TRBJ2-6	-	-
TGCGCCAGCAGGCCCGGGACAGCAAGGTTAGAGACCCAGTACTTC	CASRPGTARLETQYF	TRBV5-1	TRBJ2-5	TRBD1	-
TGCAGTGCTAGTTCGGAGAACAGGGGCTATAATTCACCCCTCCACTTT	CSASSENRGYNSPLHF	TRBV20-1	TRBJ1-6	TRBD1	-
TGTGCCAGCCGGATAACAGGGCTCGGCACTGAAGCTTTCTTT	CASRITGLGTEAFF	TRBV6-5	TRBJ1-1	-	few
TGTGCCAGCAGCTTAGCAACTAGCCGCCAAGAGACCCAGTACTTC	CASSLATSRQETQYF	TRBV7-2	TRBJ2-5	-	-
TGTGCCAGCAGCTTAGGAGAAGCCGATGAGCAGTTCTTC	CASSLGEADEQFF	TRBV7-2	TRBJ2-1	-	-
TGTGCCAGCAGCCTCGGGACAGGGGGCAATCAGCCCCAGCATTTT	CASSLGTGGNQPQHF	TRBV5-6	TRBJ1-5	TRBD1	-
TGTGCCAGCAGCTCGAAGACAGAGACTAACTATGGCTACACCTTC	CASSSKTETNYGYTF	TRBV5-4	TRBJ1-2	-	-
TGTGCCAGCAGTTTTTCCGCTAGCGGCTCCTACGAGCAGTACTTC	CASSFSASGSYEQYF	TRBV27	TRBJ2-7	TRBD2	many
TGCGCCAGCAGCCTGTGGACAGGGTCAGACACTGAAGCTTTCTTT	CASSLWTGSDTEAFF	TRBV5-1	TRBJ1-1	TRBD1	-
TGTGCCAGCAGGGCCGGACTAGCGGGAGCATCCGAGCAGTACTTC	CASRAGLAGASEQYF	TRBV2	TRBJ2-7	TRBD2	-
TGTGCCAGCAGCTTAGGACTCTCCGGGGGGACCCAGTACTTC	CASSLGLSGGTQYF	TRBV7-2	TRBJ2-5	-	once
TGTGCCAGCAGCATCTCCGGGACAGGGTTCTACGAGCAGTACTTC	CASSISGTGFYEQYF	TRBV7-2	TRBJ2-7	TRBD1	-
TGTGCCAGTACAGCGGACAGGGGGATCTTGGGTGGCTACACCTTC	CASTADRGILGGYTF	TRBV19	TRBJ1-2	TRBD1	-
TGTGCCATCAGTGATGGTCGAGGGAGCGGGTTCGGGAATGAGCAGTTCTTC	CAISDGRGSGFGNEQFF	TRBV10-3	TRBJ2-1	-	-
TGTGCCAGCAGTGATCGCGGGACAGGGAGAATCTACGAGCAGTACTTC	CASSDRGTGRIYEQYF	TRBV6-2/TRBV6-3	TRBJ2-7	TRBD1	-
TGTGCCAGCATGACGGACAGGGGGCTGTATGGCTACACCTTC	CASMTDRGLYGYTF	TRBV6-5	TRBJ1-2	TRBD1	-
TGTGCCAGCAGCTTGAGTAAACAGGGACCGTGGGCCAACGTCCTGACTTTC	CASSLSKQGPWANVLTF	TRBV5-6	TRBJ2-6	-	once
TGCGCCAGCAGCTTGGTGAGCGGGGGGCAAAAGACCCAGTACTTC	CASSLVSGGQKTQYF	TRBV5-1	TRBJ2-5	TRBD2	-
TGTGCCAGCAGTGAAGGGACCGGGACTTTTCTTCCCTATGGCTACACCTTC	CASSEGTGTFLPYGYTF	TRBV6-1	TRBJ1-2	-	-
TGTGCCAGCTGGGACAGTCCCTACAATGAGCAGTTCTTC	CASWDSPYNEQFF	TRBV6-6	TRBJ2-1	TRBD1	-
TGTGCCAGTAGTATCCTCTTAACTAGCCAAGAGACCCAGTACTTC	CASSILLTSQETQYF	TRBV19	TRBJ2-5	-	-
TGTGCCAGCAGTGAAGGGTACAGGGACTACGAGCAGTACTTC	CASSEGYRDYEQYF	TRBV2	TRBJ2-7	-	-
TGTGCCAGCAGTCAAAAACAGGGGTTCAATCAGCCCCAGCATTTT	CASSQKQGFNQPQHF	TRBV6-5	TRBJ1-5	TRBD1	-
TGTGCCAGTAAAAGGGGGCATGGTCAGCCCCAGCATTTT	CASKRGHGQPQHF	TRBV19	TRBJ1-5	TRBD1	-
TGTGCCATCAGTGAGGCCCGACAGATTACTAATGAAAAACTGTTTTTT	CAISEARQITNEKLFF	TRBV10-3	TRBJ1-4	-	-
TGTGCCAGCAGCGAACCTCCGGGACAGGGGGACACTGAAGCTTTCTTT	CASSEPPGQGDTEAFF	TRBV9	TRBJ1-1	TRBD1	-
TGCGCCAGCAGCCGGGACGGGGGGAACACCGGGGAGCTGTTTTTT	CASSRDGGNTGELFF	TRBV5-1	TRBJ2-2	-	-
TGTGCCAGCAGCCAAAGGGGGGAAAAACTGTTTTTT	CASSQRGEKLFF	TRBV28	TRBJ1-4	-	-
TGTGCCAGCAGCCAAGGTATCGGGGTCTCTAATGGCTACACCTTC	CASSQGIGVSNGYTF	TRBV3-1/TRBV3-2	TRBJ1-2	-	-
TGCGCCAGCAGCTTGGCCGGTACTAGCGGGATCACTAGCACAGATACGCAGTATTTT	CASSLAGTSGITSTDTQYF	TRBV5-1	TRBJ2-3	TRBD2	-
TGTGCCAGCAGTCCCCGGGGGAGGGAGACCCAGTACTTC	CASSPRGRETQYF	TRBV12-3/TRBV12-4	TRBJ2-5	-	once
TGTGCCAGCAGTTACTCTTGGTCAGAGCAGTTCTTC	CASSYSWSEQFF	TRBV28	TRBJ2-1	-	few
TGTGCCAGCAGTTCTGGGGGCGCAGGGACCCTTTATACTGAAGCTTTCTTT	CASSSGGAGTLYTEAFF	TRBV7-9	TRBJ1-1	-	-
TGTGCCAGCAGTTACTCGACAGGGACACCATTTACGACCTCCTACGAGCAGTACTTC	CASSYSTGTPFTTSYEQYF	TRBV6-2/TRBV6-3	TRBJ2-7	TRBD1	-
TGTGCCAGCAGTTACTCCGGGACTAGCGGGAAAGAGACCCAGTACTTC	CASSYSGTSGKETQYF	TRBV6-5	TRBJ2-5	TRBD2	-
TGTGCCAGCAGCCTCTACACCCAGACGGGGGGGAGTAATTCACCCCTCCACTTT	CASSLYTQTGGSNSPLHF	TRBV7-8	TRBJ1-6	-	-
TGTGCCAGCGCAGGGGACCGGGCGACTAGCGGAACCGACACCGGGGAGCTGTTTTTT	CASAGDRATSGTDTGELFF	TRBV19	TRBJ2-2	TRBD2	-
TGTGCCAGCAGTCCGCTGGCGGTTACCTACAATGAGCAGTTCTTC	CASSPLAVTYNEQFF	TRBV2	TRBJ2-1	-	-
TGTGCCAGCAGCTTCGGACGGGGCTACGAGCAGTACTTC	CASSFGRGYEQYF	TRBV5-5	TRBJ2-7	-	-
TGCGCCAGCAGCCGGACAGGGGACTCCTACGAGCAGTACTTC	CASSRTGDSYEQYF	TRBV5-1	TRBJ2-7	TRBD1	-
TGTGCCAGCAGCTACCTTGAAGGACACTCGGACCGACGATCCAACAATGAGCAGTTCTTC	CASSYLEGHSDRRSNNEQFF	TRBV7-3	TRBJ2-1	-	-
TGTGCCAGCAGCTTGGCGTCACAGGGATTAGATGGCTACACCTTC	CASSLASQGLDGYTF	TRBV5-6	TRBJ1-2	-	-